This TCR beta chain derives from a study of blood T cell repertoires in COVID-19 (TCRdb year 2020). Turning to the overall study: Samples from collaborators originated in the United States, Italy and Spain and spanned both the acute and convalescent phases of COVID-19. The prospective study material was composed of cDNA or gDNA derived from T cells, B-cell-depleted T cells, or PBMCs. The dataset comprised deeply sampled blood TCRbeta repertoires from subjects exposed to, actively infected with, or recovered from COVID-19. The repertoires were released in a freely available public database intended as a resource for research on the immune response to SARS-CoV-2. Samples came from the ongoing ImmuneRACE study (first 160 participants) plus 1,254 subjects from 6 global collaborators. The sample metadata nearly always contained a de-identified subject ID, COVID-19 status, age in years and sex. Where available, HLA class I and class II types were obtained from metadata supplied by the sample provider rather than from assay-based typing.

TCRbeta CDR3 regions were amplified from genomic DNA using the immunoSEQ Assay, a bias-controlled multiplex PCR. The original pipeline was this. Nucleated cell counts per sample were estimated from amplification of reference gene primers within the assay. To quantify the absolute abundance of each unique TCRbeta CDR3 rearrangement, sequence reads were collapsed and filtered. For each sample, productive Simpson clonality was calculated as the square root of Simpson's diversity index over productive rearrangements. In its TCRdb copy, this immuneACCESS table keeps in-frame sequences only and misses some clones. Where compared with another copy, unresolved V genes explain less than half of these, and the others have no known cause. For V, J and clone size, that table is used; D and trimming come from the DNA. This sample lists approximately 160,000 clones; approximately 84% were detected once. 7.7% of the sample goes to the ten largest clones.

With regard to this clone: It lacks a known antigen. Base quality data are lacking; no much larger clone is found one base away.

Overall study outcomes, separate from this receptor: The quantity of clinical and demographic metadata differed by source and by participant and was supplied without curation.

Clipping removes 5 bases from V and 4 bases from J, with 7 as the unmatched junction base count. The germline V gene sets CDR1 to SGHTA and CDR2 to FQGNSA. The CDR3 goes from the cysteine to the phenylalanine over 16 residues. Solely the CDR3 DNA is kept, with 48 bases framed from the first base. Samples from volunteer blood donors who had recovered from COVID-19 were contributed by a second Seattle source. Collaborating institutions collected whole blood in K2EDTA tubes following their own protocols. For TCRbeta analysis, collaborator samples were shipped as frozen whole blood, as isolated PBMCs, or as DNA extracted from either sample type.

The V gene is TRBV7-2 and the J gene is TRBJ1-6, and 8 junctional nucleotides match TRBD1. The sequence derives from a man aged 35 to 55 who had recovered from COVID-19. Sequencing was carried out using peripheral blood. The CDR3 protein is CASSIYGQGYNSPLHF. The base sequence is TGTGCCAGCAGCATTTATGGACAGGGTTATAATTCACCCCTCCACTTT.